The subject of this entry is one T cell receptor beta chain. Its binding antigen is unknown. It has no much larger one-base neighbor in the sample; base qualities were not kept. This record comes from a study of shared clonotypes between healthy human individuals (dated by TCRdb to about 2020). For the wider study: A couple of women and a few men aged 18 to 49 years were included in the cohort. To estimate repertoire size and how much clonotype sharing occurs between individuals, the study deeply sequenced the blood TCR repertoires of roughly 5 healthy adults. To increase sequencing depth and limit assay-specific biases, different laboratories used diverse techniques to prepare libraries and sequence TCR repertoires. For each donor, CD4 naive and CD4 memory were each given three plates, CD8 naive was given two plates, and CD8 memory was given one plate. Leukapheresis yielded between about 0.9 and 9 billion PBMCs per donor.

Study-wide findings and limitations: Naive subsets generally had larger estimated clonotype richness than memory subsets. Across a few donors, about 5.2% of naive CD4, approximately 3.6% of naive CD8, 2.3% of memory CD4, and 0.4% of memory CD8 clonotypes were shared. The small number of donors limited the genetic and exposure-history diversity represented. Even with the large sequencing depth, rarefaction of the sorted-subset datasets indicated that sequencing was incomplete. Compared with non-shared clonotypes, clonotypes shared by all four sorted-subset donors had higher generation probabilities. Pairwise subsampling led to the expectation that sequencing depth would affect the degree of clonotype sharing among donors. Sampling was restricted to blood, and TCR repertoires in tissue are likely to differ from TCR repertoires in blood.

Using the deep immunoSEQ assay, multiplex PCR amplified TCR CDR3 regions from genomic DNA. For each cell subset, the extracted genomic DNA was distributed evenly across all wells of several immunoSEQ 96-well plates, and each plate served as one replicate. Each replicate PCR for sorted subsets received about 180 ng genomic DNA, equal to tens of thousands of T cell genomes. The purified libraries were quantified using a Qubit 3.0 fluorometer, sized with a Bioanalyzer 2100, and then quantified again using the KAPA Library Quantification kit. A separate single-read 150-cycle Illumina NextSeq 550 flow cell was used to sequence each immunoSEQ 96-well plate. The original pipeline was this. Because the immunoSEQ output included only junctional sequences and no quality scores, the filtering could not be the same as the filtering used for full-length reads. Sequences were annotated with PyIR, a Python wrapper for IgBLAST v1.9, using IMGT germline references to assign V/J genes and CDR3. Reads with weak V/J assignments (E-value above 1e-6), missing CDR3, stop codons, out-of-frame junctions, or ambiguous translated residues were removed. A V3J clonotype was defined by an identical inferred V gene, J gene, and CDR3 amino acid sequence. Percentage overlap between repertoires was calculated by dividing the number of shared unique clonotypes by the size of the smaller repertoire. RTK rarefaction, the Chao1 estimator, and Recon v2.1 estimates of unobserved clonotypes were used to assess repertoire richness. Generation probabilities for all TCRbeta clonotypes obtained by the gDNA method from four donors were computed using OLGA. Drawn from immuneACCESS, this table holds only the in-frame rearrangements with V and J called that TCRdb kept. Clones are partly lost; checked studies trace under half to an unresolved V gene and leave the rest unexplained. The DNA was the basis for D and trimming; V, J and clone size are from that table. The sample profile shows around 1,900,000 clones; around 93% of them were found once. The ten most abundant clones make up around 1.7% of the sample.

CD8 naive samples consisted of CD45RO-negative cells that were positively selected for CCR7, yielding a CD45RA+CCR7+ population without TemRA cells. Healthy HIV-negative adults with no recently reported acute infections or vaccinations were included as donors. Only Caucasian adults living in Nashville, Tennessee, USA were represented among the donors. After blood collection by leukapheresis, PBMCs were isolated using Ficoll-Histopaque density gradient centrifugation and then cryopreserved in the vapor phase of liquid nitrogen. Analytical flow cytometry was used to check the purity and quantity of each magnetically sorted T cell population. From each sorted fraction, genomic DNA was isolated and quantified by UV absorbance on a Nanodrop 2000c. The receptor comes from a man aged 18 to 29 in good health. Some clones in this sample may be carry-over from other donors' samples. Sequencing was performed on naive CD8+ T cells from PBMCs. The sample's cell subset or site label, in plain terms: CD45RA+CCR7+.

The CDR3 sequence is CASSSPTGGSIDTQYF. The DNA sequence reads TGTGCCAGCAGTTCCCCAACAGGGGGCTCCATAGATACGCAGTATTTT. The V gene is TRBV27 and the J gene is TRBJ2-3; the central 9 bases match TRBD1. The CDR3 holds 16 amino acids from the cysteine to the phenylalanine. Only the CDR3 region is kept as DNA, spanning 48 bases read in frame from base 1. CDR1 MNHEY and CDR2 SMNVEV were looked up in the germline V gene (reference sequence). Trimming accounts for 4 bases at V and 5 bases at J, while the number of junction bases matched to no gene is 10.